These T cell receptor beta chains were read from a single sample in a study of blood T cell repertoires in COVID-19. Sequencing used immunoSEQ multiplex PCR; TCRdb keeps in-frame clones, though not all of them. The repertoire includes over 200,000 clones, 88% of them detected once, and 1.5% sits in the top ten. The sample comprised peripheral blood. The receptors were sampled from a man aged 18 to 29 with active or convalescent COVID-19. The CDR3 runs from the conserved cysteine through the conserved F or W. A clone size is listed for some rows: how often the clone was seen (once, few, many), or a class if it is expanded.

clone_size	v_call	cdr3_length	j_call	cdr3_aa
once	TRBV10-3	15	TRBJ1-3	CAISVGTVSGNTIYF
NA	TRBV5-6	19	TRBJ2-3	CASSFGTSGSRGYTDTQYF
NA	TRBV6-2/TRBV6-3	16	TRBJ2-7	CASSYSLGTSSYEQYF
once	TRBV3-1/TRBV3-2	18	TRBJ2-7	CASSQSGTGASSGYEQYF
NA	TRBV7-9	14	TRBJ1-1	CASSLGQSHTEAFF
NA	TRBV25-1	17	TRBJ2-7	CASSGLTGGYTSYEQYF
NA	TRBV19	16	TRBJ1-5	CASTKYGRGANQPQHF
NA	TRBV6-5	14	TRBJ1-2	CASSLQDTYYGYTF
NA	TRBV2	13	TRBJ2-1	CASSDAGGVEQFF
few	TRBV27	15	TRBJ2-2	CASSFLPGVTGELFF
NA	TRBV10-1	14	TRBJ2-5	CASSDGLARETQYF
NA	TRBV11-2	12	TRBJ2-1	CASSFTINEQFF
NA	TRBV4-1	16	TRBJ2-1	CASSQNSGTSGNSEFF
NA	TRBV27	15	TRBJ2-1	CASSDRLAGYNEQFF
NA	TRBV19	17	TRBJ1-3	CASSPRWAGEFGNTIYF
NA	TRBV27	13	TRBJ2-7	CASSRVPAYEQYF
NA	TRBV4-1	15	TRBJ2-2	CASSPRGKSTGELFF
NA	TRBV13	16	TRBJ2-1	CASSADGTTLYNEQFF
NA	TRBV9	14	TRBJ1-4	CASSVGGLGEKLFF
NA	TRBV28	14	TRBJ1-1	CASSLTQRGTEAFF
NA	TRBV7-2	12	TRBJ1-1	CASSLGAFAAFF
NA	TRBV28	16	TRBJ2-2	CASRSQGQVDTGELFF
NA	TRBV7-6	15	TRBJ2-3	CASRRLAGGADTQYF
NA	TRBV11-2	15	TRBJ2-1	CASSSQAGAYNEQFF
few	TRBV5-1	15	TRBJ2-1	CASSLAGSSYNEQFF
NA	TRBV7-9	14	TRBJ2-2	CASSLRGNTGELFF
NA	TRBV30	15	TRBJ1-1	CAWNRQGLGNTEAFF
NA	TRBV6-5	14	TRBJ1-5	CASSMGGDYQPQHF
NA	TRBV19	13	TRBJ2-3	CASSTVVTDTQYF
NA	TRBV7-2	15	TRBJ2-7	CASSLVAGDRYEQYF
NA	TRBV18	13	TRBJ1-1	CASSPNSYTEAFF
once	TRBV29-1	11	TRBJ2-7	CSVEDPQGEYF
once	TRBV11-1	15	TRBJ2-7	CASSRGQGGPYEQYF
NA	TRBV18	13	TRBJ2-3	CASSPPMPHTQYF
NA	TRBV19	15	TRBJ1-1	CASSTSPGGRTEAFF
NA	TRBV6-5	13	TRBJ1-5	CASRGQGGQPQHF
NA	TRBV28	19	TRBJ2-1	CASTGVGQGARRGGNEQFF
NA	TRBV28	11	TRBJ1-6	CASSIQPPLHF
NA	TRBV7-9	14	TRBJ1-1	CASSAGSLATEAFF
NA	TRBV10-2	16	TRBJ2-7	CASRGLAGGPSYEQYF
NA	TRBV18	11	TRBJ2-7	CASSPGYEQYF